The rows below give T cell receptor beta chains drawn from one sample of a study of blood T cell repertoires in COVID-19. Profiled with immunoSEQ multiplex PCR; TCRdb holds only in-frame clones, not every one. This sample has tens of thousands of clones, with roughly 86% found just once. Sequenced input: peripheral blood. Receptor source: an elderly woman with acute or convalescent COVID-19. Both conserved end residues are part of each CDR3. D genes are given only for firm matches. Expanded clones get a size class; other rows say once, few or many, or leave the size out.

few TRBJ2-1 TRBV9 TRBD2 TGTGCCAGCAGCGTAGCTGCAGCGGGGCTGCTCGGCAATGAGCAGTTCTTC CASSVAAAGLLGNEQFF
. TRBJ2-1 TRBV4-2 . TGTGCCAGCAGCCAAGACCCCTACAGGGAGCCGTTCTTC CASSQDPYREPFF
. TRBJ1-6 TRBV5-1 . TGCGCCAGCAGCCTACAGGGTTCCTATAATTCACCCCTCCACTTT CASSLQGSYNSPLHF
. TRBJ1-6 TRBV15 . TGTGCCACCAGCAGAGATCCAGGGTCCAATTCACCCCTCCACTTT CATSRDPGSNSPLHF
. TRBJ1-2 TRBV9 . TGTGCCAGCGGGGGCTCAACGGCGGTAACCAACTATGGCTACACCTTC CASGGSTAVTNYGYTF
. TRBJ2-7 TRBV6-5 TRBD2 TGTGCCAGCAGTTTCGGACTAGCGGACGAGCAGTACTTC CASSFGLADEQYF
. TRBJ2-2 TRBV27 . TGTGCCAGCAGTATCTACCGACAGACAGAAGGCCCCTTGTCCCTGAACACCGGGGAGCTGTTTTTT CASSIYRQTEGPLSLNTGELFF
few TRBJ1-2 TRBV5-6 TRBD1 TGTGCCAGCAGCTTGGCCAGGGGGCATGGCTACACCTTC CASSLARGHGYTF
. TRBJ1-1 TRBV6-6 . TGTGCCAGCAGTAACGACAGAAGTGAAGCTTTCTTT CASSNDRSEAFF
. TRBJ2-7 TRBV15 . TGTGCCACCAGCAGAGATAACCGGTACGAGCAGTACTTC CATSRDNRYEQYF
. TRBJ1-3 TRBV6-5 . TGTGCCAGCAGTACAGGGCTCGGAAACACCATATATTTT CASSTGLGNTIYF
. TRBJ2-3 TRBV19 . TGTGCCAGTACTCTACGGGGTGGTTCTAGCACAGATACGCAGTATTTT CASTLRGGSSTDTQYF
. TRBJ2-1 TRBV12-5 TRBD2 TGTGCTAGTGGTCTCCCGGGACTAGCGGGGGCCCCGAATGAGCAGTTCTTC CASGLPGLAGAPNEQFF
. TRBJ2-1 TRBV9 . TGTGCCAGCAGCGAGGGCTCTAGCGCCTCCTACAATGAGCAGTTCTTC CASSEGSSASYNEQFF
once TRBJ1-2 TRBV28 TRBD1 TGTGCCAGCAGTCCCGGGACAGGGAACTATGGCTACACCTTC CASSPGTGNYGYTF
. TRBJ1-5 TRBV6-5 . TGTGCCAGCAGCCCCGAGGTTGTGCAGCCCCAGCATTTT CASSPEVVQPQHF
. TRBJ2-5 TRBV6-2/TRBV6-3 . TGTGCCAGCAGTTGGGCCGGGAACCGGGGGGAGACCCAGTACTTC CASSWAGNRGETQYF
few TRBJ2-1 TRBV14 . TGTGCCAGCAGCCAGTGGAGGCAGAGGGATGAGCAGTTCTTC CASSQWRQRDEQFF
. TRBJ2-7 TRBV5-1 . TGCGCCAGCAGCTTGGCCCACGGGAACGAGCAGTACTTC CASSLAHGNEQYF
. TRBJ2-3 TRBV21-1 . TGTGCCAGCAGCCCACGGACTAGCGGGGGGCCCACTTGGGCAGATACGCAGTATTTT CASSPRTSGGPTWADTQYF
. TRBJ2-1 TRBV5-5 TRBD1 TGTGCCAGCAGCTTGGACCCCGGGACAGGGAAATTTGAGTTCTTC CASSLDPGTGKFEFF
. TRBJ1-3 TRBV2 . TGTGCCAGCAGTGAACGTCAGTTAACCTTCTCTGGAAACACCATATATTTT CASSERQLTFSGNTIYF
few TRBJ1-1 TRBV5-1 TRBD1 TGCGCCAGCAGCTTGGGGAACAGGGGGCTAAAGAAGATGAACACTGAAGCTTTCTTT CASSLGNRGLKKMNTEAFF